A selection of T cell receptor beta chains follows, all from one sample in a study of T cells in Graves' hyperthyroidism and ophthalmopathy. One entry per CDR3 protein, called by TCRdb with MiXCR from the multiplex PCR reads. The repertoire has a few hundred thousand distinct CDR3 sequences, approximately 15% of them found once; the top ten carry 7.5% to 9%. Sequencing was carried out using blood. These receptors were taken from a woman in her late teens or twenties with Graves' hyperthyroidism. The CDR3 runs from the conserved cysteine through the conserved F or W. The D gene is left open where the match is weak. Some rows mark clone size as missing; the rest say once, few, many or name a class of expanded clone.

TRBV7-9	.	few	TRBJ2-3	TGTGCCAGCAGCTTCCGGACACTTAGCACAGATACGCAGTATTTT	CASSFRTLSTDTQYF
TRBV5-1	.	many	TRBJ2-1	TGCGCCAGCAGCTTCTATCTAGGGCGTGAGCAGTTCTTC	CASSFYLGREQFF
TRBV5-8	.	many	TRBJ2-1	TGTGCCAGCAGACCGCTTGTAGCGACTAGCTCCTACAATGAGCAGTTCTTC	CASRPLVATSSYNEQFF
TRBV20-1	.	many	TRBJ1-2	TGCAGTGCTACCGTGACTGGAGGTGGCTACACCTTC	CSATVTGGGYTF
TRBV2	TRBD2	.	TRBJ2-3	TGTGCCAGCAGTGCTCCGGGACTAGCGACAGATACGCAGTATTTT	CASSAPGLATDTQYF
TRBV18	TRBD1	many	TRBJ2-1	TGTGCCAGCTCACCACCTTCCAGACAGGGTTACAATGAGCAGTTCTTC	CASSPPSRQGYNEQFF
TRBV18	TRBD1	.	TRBJ2-7	TGTGCCAGCTCAAACGACAGGGGGGAGCAGTACTTC	CASSNDRGEQYF
TRBV12-3/TRBV12-4	.	many	TRBJ1-6	TGTGCCAGCAGTTTGGAAAGGCCCAGCTCCTATAATTCACCCCTCCACTTT	CASSLERPSSYNSPLHF
TRBV28	TRBD1	many	TRBJ1-2	TGTGCCAGCAGTCCTCCTCCCGGGACAGGGGTATTGACCTTC	CASSPPPGTGVLTF
TRBV20-1	TRBD1	many	TRBJ1-5	TGCAGTGCTAGGGTCGGGTCAGGACAGGGTTACGGTCAGCCCCAGCATTTT	CSARVGSGQGYGQPQHF
TRBV2	.	many	TRBJ2-1	TGTGCCAGCAGTTACAGGGTCGCCGAGCAGTTCTTC	CASSYRVAEQFF
TRBV10-3	.	.	TRBJ2-7	TGTGCCATCAGTGAGTTGGATTCCGGGACCCCCTACGAGCAGTACTTC	CAISELDSGTPYEQYF
TRBV5-6	TRBD1	many	TRBJ1-2	TGTGCCAGCACTTCAGGGACAGTCGGCTACACCTTC	CASTSGTVGYTF
TRBV12-3/TRBV12-4	TRBD1	.	TRBJ1-2	TGTGCCAGCAGTTCTCCCGGACAGGGAGGCTATGGCTACACCTTC	CASSSPGQGGYGYTF
TRBV27	TRBD2	many	TRBJ2-5	TGTGCCAGCAGTACCGGGACTAGAGGAGAGACCCAGTACTTC	CASSTGTRGETQYF
TRBV10-2	TRBD1	.	TRBJ1-2	TGCGCCAGCAGTGAAGCAGGGGGCGAGGGTGGCTACACCTTC	CASSEAGGEGGYTF
TRBV11-2	.	.	TRBJ1-1	TGTGCCAGCAGTGGAGTTATGAACACTGAAGCTTTCTTT	CASSGVMNTEAFF
TRBV2	TRBD1	many	TRBJ2-7	TGTGCCAGCACCTTAGGGGGGACAGGGCGCGAGCAGTACTTC	CASTLGGTGREQYF
TRBV28	.	many	TRBJ1-2	TGTGCCAGCAAAGTTCGGGGGAGAGCATTGGATGGCTACACCTTC	CASKVRGRALDGYTF
TRBV11-2	.	many	TRBJ2-1	TGTGCCAGCAGCTTACTCTGGGGCAGGTATGAGCAGTTCTTC	CASSLLWGRYEQFF
TRBV20-1	.	many	TRBJ1-2	TGCAGTGCTCCACAGACGGACCCCTATGGCTACACCTTC	CSAPQTDPYGYTF
TRBV28	.	many	TRBJ2-3	TGTGCCAGCAGTTTGGACCTCAGGAGAGCCCTCACAGATACGCAGTATTTT	CASSLDLRRALTDTQYF
TRBV12-3/TRBV12-4	.	many	TRBJ1-2	TGTGCCAGCAGCCCAGGGGTGGGGGATAACTATGGCTACACCTTC	CASSPGVGDNYGYTF
TRBV2	.	few	TRBJ2-7	TGTGCCAGCAAGGCGGACAGCGGGACCTACGAGCAGTACTTC	CASKADSGTYEQYF
TRBV2	.	many	TRBJ1-2	TGTGCCAGCAGGGACACCTACTATGGCTACACCTTC	CASRDTYYGYTF
TRBV20-1	TRBD2	many	TRBJ2-7	TGCAGTGCTAGAGGGACTAGCGGGAGGATCTCCTACGAGCAGTACTTC	CSARGTSGRISYEQYF
TRBV20-1	TRBD2	many	TRBJ2-7	TGCAGTGCTGATAATAGCGGGGGGGCCGACTACGAGCAGTACTTC	CSADNSGGADYEQYF
TRBV5-1	.	many	TRBJ2-2	TGCGCCAGCAGCTTGGCACCCCAGGGTACCGGGGAGCTGTTTTTT	CASSLAPQGTGELFF
TRBV12-3/TRBV12-4	.	many	TRBJ1-1	TGTGCCAGCAGTCCCACACACACTGAAGCTTTCTTT	CASSPTHTEAFF
TRBV20-1	.	many	TRBJ1-4	TGCAGTGCTAGGTCAACCCGGGGGGCGAGTGAAAAACTGTTTTTT	CSARSTRGASEKLFF
TRBV6-1	.	many	TRBJ1-5	TGTGCCAGCAGTGAGGGGGTGCCCGGGCCCCAGCATTTT	CASSEGVPGPQHF
TRBV6-1	.	many	TRBJ2-7	TGTGCCAGCATTCCCCCCTCGGGGGAGCAGTACTTC	CASIPPSGEQYF
TRBV18	TRBD1	many	TRBJ1-5	TGTGCCAGCTCACCAGATATTACAGGGGAAGGTCAGCCCCAGCATTTT	CASSPDITGEGQPQHF
TRBV6-1	TRBD2	few	TRBJ2-1	TGTGCCAGCAGCGGACTAGCGGGGGCCTGCTCCTACAATGAGCAGTTCTTC	CASSGLAGACSYNEQFF
TRBV28	TRBD2	.	TRBJ2-7	TGTGCCAGCAGTTCGCTAGCGGAACCATCCTACGAGCAGTACTTC	CASSSLAEPSYEQYF
TRBV28	TRBD2	many	TRBJ2-4	TGTGCCATCCAGCGGGGGGGGGCGGGAGACATTCAGTACTTC	CAIQRGGAGDIQYF
TRBV11-3	TRBD2	many	TRBJ2-7	TGTGCCAGCAGCTTAACCGGGACTAGCCCATTCTACGAGCAGTACTTC	CASSLTGTSPFYEQYF
TRBV5-1	TRBD1	many	TRBJ2-3	TGCGCCAGCAGGCTTCCGGGACAGGGGGCAGATACGCAGTATTTT	CASRLPGQGADTQYF
TRBV24-1	.	few	TRBJ1-5	TGTGCCACCTCCTGGCGGGGGTTAAACTATAGCAATCAGCCCCAGCATTTT	CATSWRGLNYSNQPQHF
TRBV6-1	.	.	TRBJ1-6	TGTGCCAGCAGTTCCGCCACGGAATATAATTCACCCCTCCACTTT	CASSSATEYNSPLHF
TRBV30	.	many	TRBJ2-1	TGTGCCTGGAGTGGCGGGTCCTCCTACAATGAGCAGTTCTTC	CAWSGGSSYNEQFF
TRBV12-3/TRBV12-4	.	many	TRBJ1-5	TGTGCCAGCAGCCCTTTCAAGAGACCCCAGCATTTT	CASSPFKRPQHF
TRBV6-1	.	many	TRBJ1-2	TGTGCCAGCAGTTATTCGGGGGGCAGCGCTGGCTACACCTTC	CASSYSGGSAGYTF
TRBV20-1	.	many	TRBJ2-7	TGCAGTGCTAGAGATCTCTTGGAATCTAGCTCCTACGAGCAGTACTTC	CSARDLLESSSYEQYF
TRBV12-3/TRBV12-4	TRBD1	.	TRBJ2-1	TGTGCCAGCAGTTTGCAGACAGGGAACTCCTACAATGAGCAGTTCTTC	CASSLQTGNSYNEQFF
TRBV20-1	.	many	TRBJ2-3	TGCAGTGCTGGCAGGGGTCCCGAGACTAGCTGGGGCACAGATACGCAGTATTTT	CSAGRGPETSWGTDTQYF
TRBV5-1	.	.	TRBJ1-5	TGCGCCAGCAGCCGGCCAGGGAACTGTAGCAATCAGCCCCAGCATTTT	CASSRPGNCSNQPQHF